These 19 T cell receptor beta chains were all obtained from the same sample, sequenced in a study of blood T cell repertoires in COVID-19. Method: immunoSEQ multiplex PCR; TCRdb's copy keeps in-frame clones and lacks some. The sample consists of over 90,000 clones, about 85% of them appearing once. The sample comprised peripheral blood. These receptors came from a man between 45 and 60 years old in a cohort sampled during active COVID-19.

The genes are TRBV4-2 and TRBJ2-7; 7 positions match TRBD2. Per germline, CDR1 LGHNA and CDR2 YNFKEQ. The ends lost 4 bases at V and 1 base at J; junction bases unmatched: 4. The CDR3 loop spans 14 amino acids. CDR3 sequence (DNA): TGTGCCAGCAGCCCCCAGCGGGGATCCTACGAGCAGTACTTC. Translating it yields CASSPQRGSYEQYF.

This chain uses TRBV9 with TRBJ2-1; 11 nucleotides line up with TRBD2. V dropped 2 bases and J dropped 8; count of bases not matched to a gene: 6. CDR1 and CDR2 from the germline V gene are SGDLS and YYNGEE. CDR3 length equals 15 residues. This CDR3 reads CASSVSGGASHEQFF. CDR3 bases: TGTGCCAGCAGCGTTAGCGGGGGGGCCTCACATGAGCAGTTCTTC.

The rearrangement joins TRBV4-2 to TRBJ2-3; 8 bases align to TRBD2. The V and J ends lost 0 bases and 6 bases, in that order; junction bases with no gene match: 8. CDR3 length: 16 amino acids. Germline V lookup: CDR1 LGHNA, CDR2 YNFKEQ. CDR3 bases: TGTGCCAGCAGCCAAGATCTCGGGGGGGCCTCGGATACGCAGTATTTT. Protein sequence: CASSQDLGGASDTQYF.

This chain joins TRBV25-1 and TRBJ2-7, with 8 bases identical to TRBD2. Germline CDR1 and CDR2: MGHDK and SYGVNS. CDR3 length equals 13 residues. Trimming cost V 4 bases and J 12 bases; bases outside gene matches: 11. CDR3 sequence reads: CASSGPGGNEAYF. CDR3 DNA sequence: TGTGCCAGCAGTGGCCCGGGGGGGAATGAAGCGTACTTC.

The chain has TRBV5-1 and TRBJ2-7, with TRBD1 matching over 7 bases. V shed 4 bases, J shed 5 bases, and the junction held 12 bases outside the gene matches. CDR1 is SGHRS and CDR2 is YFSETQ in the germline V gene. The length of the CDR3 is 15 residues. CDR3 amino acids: CASSEVPGTANEQYF. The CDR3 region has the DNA TGCGCCAGCAGCGAAGTTCCAGGGACAGCAAACGAGCAGTACTTC.

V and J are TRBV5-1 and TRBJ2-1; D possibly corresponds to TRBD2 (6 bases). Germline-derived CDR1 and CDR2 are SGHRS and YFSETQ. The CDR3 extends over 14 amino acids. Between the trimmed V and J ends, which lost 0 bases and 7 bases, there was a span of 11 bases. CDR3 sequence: CASSLVGGLNEQFF. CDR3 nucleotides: TGCGCCAGCAGCTTGGTTGGGGGACTGAATGAGCAGTTCTTC.

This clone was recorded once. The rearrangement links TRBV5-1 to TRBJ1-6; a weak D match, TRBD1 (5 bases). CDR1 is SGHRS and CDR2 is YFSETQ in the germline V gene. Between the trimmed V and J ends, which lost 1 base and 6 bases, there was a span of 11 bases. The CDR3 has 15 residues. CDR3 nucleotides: TGCGCCAGCAGCTTGAGCGGGGGTGGTAATTCACCCCTCCACTTT. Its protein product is CASSLSGGGNSPLHF.

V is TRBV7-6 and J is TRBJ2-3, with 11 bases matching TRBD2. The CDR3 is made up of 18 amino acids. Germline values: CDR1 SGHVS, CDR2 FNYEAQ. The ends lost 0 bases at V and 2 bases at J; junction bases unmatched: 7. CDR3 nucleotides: TGTGCCAGCAGCTTAGCGGCGACTAGCGGGGTCTACACAGATACGCAGTATTTT. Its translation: CASSLAATSGVYTDTQYF.

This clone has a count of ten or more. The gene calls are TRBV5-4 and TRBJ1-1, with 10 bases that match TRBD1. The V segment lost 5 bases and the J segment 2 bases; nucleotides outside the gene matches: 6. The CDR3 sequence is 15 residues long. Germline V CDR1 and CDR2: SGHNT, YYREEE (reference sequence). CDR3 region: CASSPGQGLNTEAFF. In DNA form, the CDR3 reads TGTGCCAGCAGTCCGGGACAGGGGTTAAACACTGAAGCTTTCTTT.

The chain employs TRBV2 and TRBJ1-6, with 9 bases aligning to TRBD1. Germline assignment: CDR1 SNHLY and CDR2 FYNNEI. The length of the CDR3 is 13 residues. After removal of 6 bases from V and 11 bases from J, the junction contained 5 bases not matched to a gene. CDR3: CASRETGGPPLHF. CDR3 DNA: TGTGCCAGCAGGGAGACAGGGGGACCACCCCTCCACTTT.

The CDR3 spells CASSYSNPGGELFF. DNA for the CDR3: TGTGCCAGCAGTTACTCAAACCCAGGCGGGGAGCTGTTTTTT. This chain joins TRBV6-6 and TRBJ2-2, with D unclear. The CDR3 loop spans 14 amino acids. The V end lost 0 bases, the J end lost 7 bases, and 9 bases lay between the germline ends. Germline V gene data show CDR1 as MNHNY and CDR2 as SVGAGI (reference sequence).

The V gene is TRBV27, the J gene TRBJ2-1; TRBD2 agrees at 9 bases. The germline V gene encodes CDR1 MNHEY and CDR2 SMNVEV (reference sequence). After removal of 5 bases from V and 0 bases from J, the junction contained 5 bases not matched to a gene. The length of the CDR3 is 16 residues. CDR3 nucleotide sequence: TGTGCCAGCAGTACCTATAGCGGGGGCTCCTACAATGAGCAGTTCTTC. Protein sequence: CASSTYSGGSYNEQFF.

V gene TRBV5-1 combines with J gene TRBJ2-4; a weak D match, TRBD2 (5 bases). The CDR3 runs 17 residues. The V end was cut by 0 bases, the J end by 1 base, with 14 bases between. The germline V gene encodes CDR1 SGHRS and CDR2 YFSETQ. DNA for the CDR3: TGCGCCAGCAGCTTGGGGGTAGCGCTGGGGGCCAAAAACATTCAGTACTTC. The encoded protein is CASSLGVALGAKNIQYF.

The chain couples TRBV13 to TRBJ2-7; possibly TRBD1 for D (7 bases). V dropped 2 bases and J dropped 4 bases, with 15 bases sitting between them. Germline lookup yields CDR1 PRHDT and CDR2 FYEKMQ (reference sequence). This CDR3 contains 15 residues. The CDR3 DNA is TGTGCCAGCAGCTTAAACCAGGGGGGACAATACGAGCAGTACTTC. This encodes CASSLNQGGQYEQYF. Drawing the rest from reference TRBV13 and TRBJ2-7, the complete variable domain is AAGVIQSPRHLIKEKRETATLKCYPIPRHDTVYWYQQGPGQDPQFLISFYEKMQSDKGSIPDRFSAQQFSDYHSELNMSSLELGDSALYFCASSLNQGGQYEQYFGPGTRLTVT.

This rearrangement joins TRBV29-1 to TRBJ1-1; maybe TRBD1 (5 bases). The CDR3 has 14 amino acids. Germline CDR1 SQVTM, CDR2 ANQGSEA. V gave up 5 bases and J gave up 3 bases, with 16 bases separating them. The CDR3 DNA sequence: TGCAGCGTTAGGCAGGGAAATGGAGACACTGAAGCTTTCTTT. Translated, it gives CSVRQGNGDTEAFF.

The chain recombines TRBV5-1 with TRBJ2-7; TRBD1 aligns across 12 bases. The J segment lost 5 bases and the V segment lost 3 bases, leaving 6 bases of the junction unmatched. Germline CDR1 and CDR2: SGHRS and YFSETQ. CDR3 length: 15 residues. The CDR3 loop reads CASSSGGTGGHEQYF. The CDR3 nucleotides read TGCGCCAGCAGCTCAGGGGGGACAGGGGGCCACGAGCAGTACTTC.

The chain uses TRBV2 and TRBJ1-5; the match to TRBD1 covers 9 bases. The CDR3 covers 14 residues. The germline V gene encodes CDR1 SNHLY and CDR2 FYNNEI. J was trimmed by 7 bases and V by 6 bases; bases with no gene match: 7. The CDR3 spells CASSATGGGQPQHF. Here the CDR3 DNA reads TGTGCCAGCAGCGCCACAGGGGGCGGGCAGCCCCAGCATTTT.

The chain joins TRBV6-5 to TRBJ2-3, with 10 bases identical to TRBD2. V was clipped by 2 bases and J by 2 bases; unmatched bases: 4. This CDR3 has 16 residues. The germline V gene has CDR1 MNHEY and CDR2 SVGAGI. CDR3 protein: CASSYGLAGATDTQYF. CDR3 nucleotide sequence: TGTGCCAGCAGTTACGGCCTAGCGGGGGCCACAGATACGCAGTATTTT.

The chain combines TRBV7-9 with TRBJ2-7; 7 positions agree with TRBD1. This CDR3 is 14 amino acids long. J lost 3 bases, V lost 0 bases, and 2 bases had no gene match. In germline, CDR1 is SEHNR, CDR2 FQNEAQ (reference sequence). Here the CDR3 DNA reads TGTGCCAGCAGCTTAGCGCAGGGGGACTACGAGCAGTACTTC. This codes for CASSLAQGDYEQYF. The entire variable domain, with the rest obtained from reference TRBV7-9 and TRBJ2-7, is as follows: DTGVSQNPRHKITKRGQNVTFRCDPISEHNRLYWYRQTLGQGPEFLTYFQNEAQLEKSRLLSDRFSAERPKGSFSTLEIQRTEQGDSAMYLCASSLAQGDYEQYFGPGTRLTVT.